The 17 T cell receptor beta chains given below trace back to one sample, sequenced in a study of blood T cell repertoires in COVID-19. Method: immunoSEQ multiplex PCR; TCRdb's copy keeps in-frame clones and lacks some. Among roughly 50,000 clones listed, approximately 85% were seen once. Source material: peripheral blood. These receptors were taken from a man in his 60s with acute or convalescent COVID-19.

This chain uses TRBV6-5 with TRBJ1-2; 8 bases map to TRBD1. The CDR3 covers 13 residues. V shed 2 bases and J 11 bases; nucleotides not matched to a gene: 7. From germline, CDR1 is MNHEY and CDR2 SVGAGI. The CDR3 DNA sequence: TGTGCCAGCAGTTACCCCGGACAGGGACATTACACCTTC. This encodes CASSYPGQGHYTF.

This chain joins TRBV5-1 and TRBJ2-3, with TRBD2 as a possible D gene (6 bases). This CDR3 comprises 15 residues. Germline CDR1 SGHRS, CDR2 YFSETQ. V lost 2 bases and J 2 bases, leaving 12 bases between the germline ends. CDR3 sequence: CASSFFGGDTDTQYF. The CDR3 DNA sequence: TGCGCCAGCAGCTTCTTCGGGGGTGACACAGATACGCAGTATTTT.

The CDR3 reads CASSLTGDLRDGYTF. The CDR3 DNA follows: TGCGCCAGCAGCTTAACGGGGGACCTTCGGGATGGCTACACCTTC. The V call is TRBV5-1, the J call TRBJ1-2; a possible D gene is TRBD1 (5 bases). The V end lost 2 bases, the J end lost 6 bases, and 17 bases lay between the germline ends. In germline, CDR1 is SGHRS, CDR2 YFSETQ. The CDR3 runs to 15 residues. The whole variable domain, remainder taken from reference TRBV5-1 and TRBJ1-2, is KAGVTQTPRYLIKTRGQQVTLSCSPISGHRSVSWYQQTPGQGLQFLFEYFSETQRNKGNFPGRFSGRQFSNSRSEMNVSTLELGDSALYLCASSLTGDLRDGYTFGSGTRLTVV.

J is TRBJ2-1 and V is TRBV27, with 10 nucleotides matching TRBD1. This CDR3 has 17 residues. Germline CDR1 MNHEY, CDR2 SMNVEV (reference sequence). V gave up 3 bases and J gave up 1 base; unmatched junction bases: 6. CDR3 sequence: CASSFPDRGLSYNEQFF. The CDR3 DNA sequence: TGTGCCAGCAGTTTCCCTGACAGGGGGCTATCCTACAATGAGCAGTTCTTC.

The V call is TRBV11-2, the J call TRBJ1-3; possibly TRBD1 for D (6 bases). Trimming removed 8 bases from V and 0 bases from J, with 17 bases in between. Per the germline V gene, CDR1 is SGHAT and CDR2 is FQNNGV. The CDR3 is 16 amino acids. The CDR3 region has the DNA TGTGCCAGCTGGGGACAAAGACAAAGCTCTGGAAACACCATATATTTT. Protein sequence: CASWGQRQSSGNTIYF.

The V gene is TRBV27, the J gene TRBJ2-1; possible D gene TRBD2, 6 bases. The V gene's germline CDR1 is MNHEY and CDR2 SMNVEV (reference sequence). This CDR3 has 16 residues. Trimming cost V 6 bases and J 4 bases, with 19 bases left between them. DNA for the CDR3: TGTGCCAGCAGCCTTGGGGGACTCGGGGCATACAATGAGCAGTTCTTC. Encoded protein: CASSLGGLGAYNEQFF.

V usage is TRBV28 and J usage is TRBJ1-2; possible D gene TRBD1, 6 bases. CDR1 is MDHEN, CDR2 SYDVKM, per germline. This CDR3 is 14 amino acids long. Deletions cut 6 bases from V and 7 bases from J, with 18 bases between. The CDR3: CASSLVTGLRGYTF. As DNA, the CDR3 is TGTGCCAGCAGCCTGGTAACAGGGCTTCGTGGCTACACCTTC.

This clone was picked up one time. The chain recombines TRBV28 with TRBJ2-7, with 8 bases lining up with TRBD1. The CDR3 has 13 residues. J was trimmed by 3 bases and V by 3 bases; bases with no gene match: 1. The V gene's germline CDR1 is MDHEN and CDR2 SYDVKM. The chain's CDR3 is CASSLDRVYEQYF. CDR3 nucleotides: TGTGCCAGCAGTTTGGACAGGGTCTACGAGCAGTACTTC.

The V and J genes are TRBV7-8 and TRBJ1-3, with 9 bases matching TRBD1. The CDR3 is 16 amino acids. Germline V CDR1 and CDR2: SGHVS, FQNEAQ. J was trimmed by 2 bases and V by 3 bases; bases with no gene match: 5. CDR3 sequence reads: CASSLDRGRAGNTIYF. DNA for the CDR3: TGTGCCAGCAGCTTGGACAGGGGAAGGGCTGGAAACACCATATATTTT.

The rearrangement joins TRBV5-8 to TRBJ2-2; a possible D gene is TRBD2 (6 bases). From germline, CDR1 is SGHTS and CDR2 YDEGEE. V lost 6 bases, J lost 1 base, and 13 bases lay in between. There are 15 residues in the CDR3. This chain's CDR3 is CASMGAGMNTGELFF. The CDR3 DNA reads TGTGCCAGCATGGGTGCGGGGATGAACACCGGGGAGCTGTTTTTT.

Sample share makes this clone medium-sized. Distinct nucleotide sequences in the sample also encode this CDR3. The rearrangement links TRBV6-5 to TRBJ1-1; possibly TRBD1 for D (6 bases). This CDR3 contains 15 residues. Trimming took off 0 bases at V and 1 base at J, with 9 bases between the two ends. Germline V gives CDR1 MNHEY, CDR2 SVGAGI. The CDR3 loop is CASSYSGRGNTEAFF. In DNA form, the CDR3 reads TGTGCCAGCAGTTACTCGGGCAGGGGGAACACTGAAGCTTTCTTT.

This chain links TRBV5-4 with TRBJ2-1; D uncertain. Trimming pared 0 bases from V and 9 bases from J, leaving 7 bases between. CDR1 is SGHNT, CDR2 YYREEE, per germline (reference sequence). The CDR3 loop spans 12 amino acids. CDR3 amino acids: CASSLVEAEQFF. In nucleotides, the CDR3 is TGTGCCAGCAGCTTGGTCGAGGCTGAGCAGTTCTTC.

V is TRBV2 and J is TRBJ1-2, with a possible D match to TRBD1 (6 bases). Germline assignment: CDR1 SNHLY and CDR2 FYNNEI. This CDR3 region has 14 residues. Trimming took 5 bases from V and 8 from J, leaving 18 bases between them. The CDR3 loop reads CASSPNRDIQGYTF. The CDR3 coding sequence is TGTGCCAGCAGTCCTAACCGGGACATCCAAGGCTACACCTTC.

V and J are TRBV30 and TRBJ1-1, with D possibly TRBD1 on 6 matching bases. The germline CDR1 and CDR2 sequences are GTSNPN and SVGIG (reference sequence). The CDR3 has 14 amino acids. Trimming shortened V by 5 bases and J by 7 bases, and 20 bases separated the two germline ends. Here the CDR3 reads CAWLFRGGINEAFF. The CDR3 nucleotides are TGTGCCTGGTTGTTCAGGGGCGGAATTAATGAAGCTTTCTTT.

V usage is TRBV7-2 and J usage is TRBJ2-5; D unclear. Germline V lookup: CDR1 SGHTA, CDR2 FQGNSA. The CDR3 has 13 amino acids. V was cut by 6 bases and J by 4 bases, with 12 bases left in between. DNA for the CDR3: TGTGCCAGCAGTTCCGGGTCGAGAGAGACCCAGTACTTC. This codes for CASSSGSRETQYF.

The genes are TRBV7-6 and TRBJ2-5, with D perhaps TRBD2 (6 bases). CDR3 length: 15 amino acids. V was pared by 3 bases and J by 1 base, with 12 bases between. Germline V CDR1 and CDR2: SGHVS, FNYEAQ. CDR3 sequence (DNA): TGTGCCAGCAGCTTCACCAGCGGGTCCCAAGAGACCCAGTACTTC. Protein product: CASSFTSGSQETQYF.

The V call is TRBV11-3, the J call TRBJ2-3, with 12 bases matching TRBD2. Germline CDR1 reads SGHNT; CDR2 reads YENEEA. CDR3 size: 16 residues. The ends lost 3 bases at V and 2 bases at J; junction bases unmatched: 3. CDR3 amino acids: CASSFGLAGHTDTQYF. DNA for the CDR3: TGTGCCAGCAGCTTTGGACTAGCGGGACACACAGATACGCAGTATTTT.